The rows below give T cell receptor beta chains drawn from one sample of a study of T cell repertoires in aging, cancer and after chemotherapy. TCRdb itself ran the multiplex PCR reads through MiXCR, one entry per CDR3 protein. Of hundreds of distinct CDR3 sequences listed, around 19% are singletons. The specimen sequenced was blood. The origin of the receptors is a human donor with a solid tumor. Each CDR3 is given with its conserved first and last residue. D genes are given only for firm matches. The size entry is marked missing in some rows and otherwise reads once, few, many or a size class.

TRBD1,TRBV5-5,TRBJ2-7,15,large,TGTGCCAGCAGCTTAAGCACGGGACAGCTCTACGAGCAGTACTTC,CASSLSTGQLYEQYF
TRBD2,TRBV6-2/TRBV6-3,TRBJ2-7,18,few,TGTGCCAGCAGTTACTCGGCTAGCGGGAGATGGAGCTCCTACGAGCAGTACTTC,CASSYSASGRWSSYEQYF
TRBD2,TRBV28,TRBJ2-4,11,-,TGTGCCAGCAGCGCCGGGACTAGACAGTACTTC,CASSAGTRQYF
TRBD1,TRBV29-1,TRBJ2-7,14,large,TGCAGCGTTGACCGAGGGGGACAGGGGGACGAGCAGTACTTC,CSVDRGGQGDEQYF
-,TRBV6-6,TRBJ1-4,14,-,TGTGCCAGCATCAAAGGGGGATCGGAAGAAAAACTGTTTTTT,CASIKGGSEEKLFF
-,TRBV4-3,TRBJ1-1,15,-,TGCGCCAGCAGCAAAGGGGTGGGTGTGAACACTGAAGCTTTCTTT,CASSKGVGVNTEAFF
TRBD2,TRBV7-2,TRBJ2-1,18,large,TGTGCCAGCAGCTTAGAGGGGACTAGCGGGAGGTATTTTAATGAGCAGTTCTTC,CASSLEGTSGRYFNEQFF
-,TRBV18,TRBJ2-7,14,large,TGTGCCAGCTCAAGGGAGACCTCAACCTACGAGCAGTACTTC,CASSRETSTYEQYF
TRBD2,TRBV20-1,TRBJ2-2,16,large,TGCAGTGCTACCGGACTAGCGGGAGCGGATACCGGGGAGCTGTTTTTT,CSATGLAGADTGELFF
TRBD2,TRBV5-6,TRBJ2-5,15,-,TGTGCCAGCAGCTCAGCTAGCGGGGGAAAGGAGACCCAGTACTTC,CASSSASGGKETQYF
TRBD2,TRBV11-2,TRBJ2-3,15,few,TGTGCCAGCAGCTCGCCAGCGGGGGTCCTGGATACGCAGTATTTT,CASSSPAGVLDTQYF
TRBD1,TRBV28,TRBJ1-1,12,few,TGTGCCAGCAGTTTCGACAGGGGAGAAGCTTTCTTT,CASSFDRGEAFF
-,TRBV6-1,TRBJ1-5,15,large,TGTGCCAGCAGTTCAGGGAGGCCTTGGGATCAGCCCCAGCATTTT,CASSSGRPWDQPQHF
TRBD2,TRBV6-2/TRBV6-3,TRBJ2-1,15,large,TGTGCCAGCAGCGGGACTAGCGGGATCGTGAATGAGCAGTTCTTC,CASSGTSGIVNEQFF
TRBD2,TRBV29-1,TRBJ2-1,13,-,TGCAGCGTTGAGCAGCGGGAGGACAATGAGCAGTTCTTC,CSVEQREDNEQFF
-,TRBV21-1,TRBJ2-1,15,few,TGTGCCAGCAGCGCCTGGGCACGGGAGGACCCAAACCAGTTCTTC,CASSAWAREDPNQFF
TRBD1,TRBV28,TRBJ1-1,14,-,TGTGCCAGCAGTTTTGAGGCAGGGGGGACTGAAGCTTTCTTT,CASSFEAGGTEAFF
TRBD1,TRBV18,TRBJ1-4,18,-,TGTGCCAGCTTCCAATGGCCACAGGGGCCTGCAACTAATGAAAAACTGTTTTTT,CASFQWPQGPATNEKLFF
-,TRBV2,TRBJ1-6,15,-,TGTGCCAGCAGTCGGGGCAGGGGAGAAAATTCACCCCTCCAATTT,CASSRGRGENSPLQF
TRBD2,TRBV20-1,TRBJ2-7,15,large,TGCAGTGCTAGAGTCGTTAGCGGGGTACCCTACGAGCAGTACTTC,CSARVVSGVPYEQYF
TRBD2,TRBV7-2,TRBJ2-7,15,-,TGTGCCAGCAGCACCCGCGGGGGATATAACTACGAGCAGTACTTC,CASSTRGGYNYEQYF
-,TRBV6-1,TRBJ1-2,11,large,TGTGCCAGCAGTGCCCAATCTGGCTACACCTTC,CASSAQSGYTF
-,TRBV7-2,TRBJ1-4,16,large,TGTGCCAGCAGCTTAGCGGGCGGGGCAACTAATGAAAAACTGTTTTTT,CASSLAGGATNEKLFF
-,TRBV6-5,TRBJ2-7,18,large,TGTGCCAGCAGTTACTCCGTCCGAGGAAGCACCACTGCCTACGAGCAGTACTTC,CASSYSVRGSTTAYEQYF
-,TRBV12-3/TRBV12-4,TRBJ2-5,13,large,TGTGCCAGCAATAGTAGGGTTGCAGAGACCCAGTACTTC,CASNSRVAETQYF
-,TRBV5-4,TRBJ2-5,12,large,TGTGCCAGCAGCTTACAGGGAAGGTCCCAGTACTTC,CASSLQGRSQYF
TRBD1,TRBV2,TRBJ1-5,15,-,TGTGCCAGCTCGATGGGACAGGGAATATATCAGCCCCAGCATTTT,CASSMGQGIYQPQHF
-,TRBV5-4,TRBJ2-3,14,large,TGTGCCAGCAGCGCGGAAACTAGCACAGATACGCAGTATTTT,CASSAETSTDTQYF
TRBD1,TRBV20-1,TRBJ1-3,14,large,TGCAGTGCTAGGGGGACAGGGGGCGGAAACACCATATATTTT,CSARGTGGGNTIYF
-,TRBV5-5,TRBJ1-2,13,large,TGTGCCAGCAGCTTGGAGGGGGGGAATGGCTACACCTTC,CASSLEGGNGYTF
-,TRBV6-1,TRBJ2-1,19,large,TGTGCCAGCAGTGAAGCGCTGTTGGGGGGGCTAGCCCAAATTAATGAGCAGTTCTTC,CASSEALLGGLAQINEQFF
-,TRBV10-3,TRBJ2-1,13,large,TGTGCCATCAGCTCTAGCGAGTACAATGAGCAGTTCTTC,CAISSSEYNEQFF
TRBD1,TRBV2,TRBJ2-2,18,once,TGTGCCAGCAGTGAAGCGCTAGGTCAGGGGGCGAACACCGGGGAGCTGTTTTTT,CASSEALGQGANTGELFF
-,TRBV12-1,TRBJ2-3,18,few,TGTGCCAGCAGCTTTGTTCCCCCACTAGCGGGGCGCACAGATACGCAGTATTTT,CASSFVPPLAGRTDTQYF
TRBD1,TRBV29-1,TRBJ1-1,13,large,TGCAGCGTTTCGGGACAGGGTAAGACTGAAGCTTTCTTT,CSVSGQGKTEAFF
-,TRBV24-1,TRBJ1-1,15,-,TGTGCCACCGCGACGGGCTCTGGTTCGAACACTGAAGCTTTCTTT,CATATGSGSNTEAFF
TRBD1,TRBV5-4,TRBJ2-6,17,large,TGTGCCAGCAGTAGGACAGGGGGCGGCTCTGGGGCCAACGTCCTGACTTTC,CASSRTGGGSGANVLTF
-,TRBV20-1,TRBJ2-1,12,large,TGCAGTGTTGCGGACTGGTCCAATGAGCAGTTCTTC,CSVADWSNEQFF
TRBD2,TRBV4-2,TRBJ2-2,17,few,TGTGCCAGCAGCCTCGGGACTAGCGGGGGGACCACCGGGGAGCTGTTTTTT,CASSLGTSGGTTGELFF
-,TRBV11-3,TRBJ2-1,12,-,TGTGCCAGCAGCTTAAGACCGAATGAGCAGTTCTTC,CASSLRPNEQFF
-,TRBV27,TRBJ2-3,16,large,TGTGCCAGCAGCATCACAGGGTTAGCTAGCACAGATACGCAGTATTTT,CASSITGLASTDTQYF
-,TRBV5-4,TRBJ2-6,15,large,TGTGCCAGCAGTCTAGGGAGCTCTGGGGCCAACGTCCTGACTTTC,CASSLGSSGANVLTF
TRBD1,TRBV5-5,TRBJ2-5,15,few,TGTGCCAGCAGCTTGGGAGCGACAGGGTGGGAGACCCAGTACTTC,CASSLGATGWETQYF
-,TRBV19,TRBJ2-2,13,large,TGTGCCAGTAGTTCATTGGGGGGCGGGGAGCTGTTTTTT,CASSSLGGGELFF
-,TRBV19,TRBJ1-4,15,medium-sized,TGTGCCAGTAGTCCGGGTGGGGAGTTAATGAAAAAACTGTTTTTT,CASSPGGELMKKLFF
-,TRBV6-2/TRBV6-3,TRBJ1-5,14,large,TGTGCCAGCAGCTCTCAATATAGCAATCAGCCCCAGCATTTT,CASSSQYSNQPQHF
-,TRBV5-1,TRBJ2-3,14,-,TGCGCCAGCAGCCCGGACGGAAGGGCGGATACGCAGTATTTT,CASSPDGRADTQYF
TRBD1,TRBV7-6,TRBJ2-7,14,hyperexpanded,TGTGCCAGCAGCGGAGCAGGACAGGGAGGCGAGCAGTACTTC,CASSGAGQGGEQYF
TRBD2,TRBV7-6,TRBJ2-3,15,-,TGTGCCAGCAGCTTAGCTAGCGGGAGCACAGATACGCAGTATTTT,CASSLASGSTDTQYF
TRBD2,TRBV12-3/TRBV12-4,TRBJ2-3,16,large,TGTGCCAGCAGCCCCTTTCTAGCGGGGGACACAGATACGCAGTATTTT,CASSPFLAGDTDTQYF
TRBD1,TRBV5-5,TRBJ1-3,17,large,TGTGCCAGCAGCTTGGAGGGACAGGGGGCCGGTGGAAACACCATATATTTT,CASSLEGQGAGGNTIYF
-,TRBV6-2/TRBV6-3,TRBJ2-2,13,-,TGTGCCAGCAGATATATGAACACCGGGGAGCTGTTTTTT,CASRYMNTGELFF
TRBD1,TRBV5-5,TRBJ2-3,14,large,TGTGCCAGCAGCCCTGGACAGGGTCTGGATACGCAGTATTTT,CASSPGQGLDTQYF